This TCR beta chain was obtained from a study of T cells in tumors after PD-1 blockade. Study context: No patient had prior checkpoint blockade, systemic immunosuppression, or radiotherapy within 4 weeks.

Assay: immunoSEQ multiplex PCR; the TCRdb copy retains only in-frame clones and omits some. This sample has about 48,000 clones, with 81% found just once. This CDR3 comprises 13 residues. Trimming removed 10 bases at V and 2 bases at J, with 12 bases between. Germline V gene data show CDR1 as SNHLY and CDR2 as FYNNEI. This clone was found a few times. The material was PBMCs, obtained before anti-PD-1 treatment. V usage is TRBV2 and J usage is TRBJ1-3; tentatively, D is TRBD1 (5 bases). This receptor was obtained from a human donor with basal cell carcinoma. The CDR3 is CATNGHTGNTIYF. In nucleotides, the CDR3 is TGTGCCACCAACGGACACACTGGAAACACCATATATTTT. Supplemented by reference TRBV2 and TRBJ1-3, the full variable domain reads EPEVTQTPSHQVTQMGQEVILRCVPISNHLYFYWYRQILGQKVEFLVSFYNNEISEKSEIFDDQFSVERPDGSNFTLKIRSTKLEDSAMYFCATNGHTGNTIYFGEGSWLTVV.